These 21 T cell receptor beta chains came from one sample sequenced in a study of CD8+CD57+ T cells in acquired aplastic anemia. The template used for profiling TCR beta VDJ and CDR3 was genomic DNA. TCRdb re-derived calls from the reads in MiXCR, one entry per CDR3 protein. The sample has some 200,000 distinct CDR3 sequences, roughly two thirds seen once; the top ten hold about three fifths. Whoever was chosen for sequencing had shown CD8+CD57+ cell expansion by flow cytometry. The sequencing input was sorted CD4+, CD8+, or CD8+CD57+ T cells (not recorded which) from PBMCs. The receptors shown here come from a human donor with aplastic anemia.

This chain uses TRBV6-2 or TRBV6-3 with TRBJ2-7, with TRBD1 as a possible D gene (6 bases). This CDR3 region has 14 residues. Trimming cost V 8 bases and J 2 bases, with 16 bases left between them. Per germline, CDR1 MNHEY and CDR2 SVGEGT. The CDR3 reads CASARTAPTYEQYF. CDR3 nucleotide sequence: TGTGCCAGCGCGAGGACAGCACCAACCTACGAGCAGTACTTC.

This clonotype came up once. The junction departs from germline at one end; a sequencing error may be responsible. V and J are TRBV15 and TRBJ2-1; the D gene is possibly TRBD1 (6 bases). The end of the DNA is better explained by TRBJ2-5, so the J call may be wrong. The germline V gene encodes CDR1 LNHNV and CDR2 YYDKDF (reference sequence). CDR3 size: 14 residues. The CDR3 loop is CTTSPGARQETQYF. The CDR3 DNA reads as TGTACCACCAGCCCAGGGGCTCGTCAAGAGACCCAGTACTTC.

The chain combines TRBV6-6 with TRBJ2-3, with D unclear. The CDR3 runs to 13 residues. The ends were cut back, 10 bases at V and 3 bases at J, with 14 bases in the middle. Germline CDR1 reads MNHNY; CDR2 reads SVGAGI (reference sequence). The CDR3 is CAIAPDRTDTQYF. The CDR3 DNA reads as TGTGCCATCGCCCCGGACCGGACAGATACGCAGTATTTT.

The CDR3 loop is CASSLADRKQYF. For the CDR3, the DNA is TGTGCCAGCAGCTTGGCCGACAGAAAGCAGTACTTC. The V gene is TRBV7-8, the J gene TRBJ2-7; possibly TRBD1 for D (5 bases). Germline V gene data show CDR1 as SGHVS and CDR2 as FQNEAQ. The CDR3 length is 12 residues. V shed 3 bases and J shed 8 bases, with 11 bases lying between them.

The chain uses TRBV10-3 and TRBJ2-1; 9 bases match TRBD1. The CDR3 contains 15 residues. From germline, CDR1 is ENHRY and CDR2 SYGVKD. V lost 6 bases, J lost 8 bases, and 11 bases stayed unmatched. The CDR3 DNA sequence: TGTGCCATCAGGAAAGAGGGACAGGGAAACGATGAGCAGTTCTTC. The encoded protein is CAIRKEGQGNDEQFF.

Regarding this clonotype: A read error may produce the germline difference seen at one junction end. The rearrangement joins TRBV7-9 to TRBJ2-1; D may be TRBD1 (6 bases). CDR1 is SEHNR, CDR2 FQNEAQ, per germline (reference sequence). The CDR3 extends over 13 amino acids. CDR3 region: CASSLLGAGEQFF. The CDR3 nucleotides are TGTGCTAGCAGCTTATTGGGGGCTGGGGAGCAGTTCTTC.

This clonotype showed up just a few times. The gene calls are TRBV15 and TRBJ1-2; D is ambiguous. This CDR3 is built from 14 residues. The germline CDR1 and CDR2 sequences are LNHNV and YYDKDF (reference sequence). The ends were cut back, 2 bases at V and 2 bases at J, with 9 bases in the middle. The CDR3 nucleotides are TGTGCCACCAGCAGAAACGTAGACAACTATGGCTACACCTTC. It translates to CATSRNVDNYGYTF.

The chain has TRBV11-2 and TRBJ1-5; D not resolved. From germline, CDR1 is SGHAT and CDR2 FQNNGV. The germline V and J ends were trimmed by 5 bases and 6 bases, with 14 bases remaining between them. The CDR3 totals 14 residues. The CDR3 DNA is TGTGCCAGCAGCCAAGGTTTCGGCACTCAGCCCCAGCATTTT. Translating gives CASSQGFGTQPQHF.

The J gene is TRBJ2-1, the V gene TRBV20-1; 9 bases match TRBD2. J gave up 4 bases and V 5 bases, and 6 bases lay outside the gene matches. The CDR3 runs 14 residues. Germline CDR1 DFQATT, CDR2 SNEGSKA (reference sequence). CDR3 nucleotides: TGCAGTGCTGTTGGGCGGGGGGGATACAATGAGCAGTTCTTC. It encodes CSAVGRGGYNEQFF.

The chain carries TRBV19 and TRBJ1-2; D not certain. This CDR3 is 12 amino acids long. The germline V gene encodes CDR1 LNHDA and CDR2 SQIVND (reference sequence). V was shortened by 1 base and J by 5 bases, with 5 bases between the two germline ends. The CDR3 region has the DNA TGTGCCAGTAGTATAGGGCCTTATGGCTACACCTTC. Amino acids: CASSIGPYGYTF.

J is TRBJ2-7 and V is TRBV29-1; 14 bases align to TRBD2. The CDR3 extends over 15 amino acids. Germline CDR1 SQVTM, CDR2 ANQGSEA. V was clipped by 5 bases and J by 0 bases; unmatched bases: 3. The CDR3 DNA sequence: TGCAGCGTTTGGACTAGCGGGAGGTCCTCCTACGAGCAGTACTTC. This sequence encodes CSVWTSGRSSYEQYF.

A note on this clonotype: This could be a read error, since a much larger clone is one nucleotide away. V and J are TRBV11-2 and TRBJ1-2, with 10 bases identical to TRBD1. The CDR3 runs 16 residues. The V gene's germline CDR1 is SGHAT and CDR2 FQNNGV. CDR3 protein: CATTGTGVFSNDGYTF. CDR3 nucleotide sequence: TGTGCCACAACCGGGACAGGGGTCTTCTCTAACGATGGCTACACCTTC.

This chain links TRBV19 with TRBJ2-7; 7 bases line up with TRBD1. The V and J ends lost 6 bases and 2 bases, in that order; junction bases with no gene match: 7. CDR3 length: 14 amino acids. Germline loops: CDR1 LNHDA, CDR2 SQIVND (reference sequence). Here the CDR3 reads CASRARDSPYEQYF. As DNA, the CDR3 is TGTGCCAGTAGAGCAAGGGACAGCCCCTACGAGCAGTACTTC.

The CDR3 region is CSARETRLAYEQYF. In DNA, the CDR3 is TGCAGTGCTAGAGAGACCCGCCTAGCCTACGAGCAGTACTTC. The rearrangement links TRBV29-1 to TRBJ2-7; D uncertain. CDR1 and CDR2 from the germline V gene are SQVTM and ANQGSEA. This CDR3 comprises 14 residues.

Concerning this clonotype: One end of the junction varies from germline; a read error may be responsible. The V gene is TRBV5-1, the J gene TRBJ2-5, with a possible D match to TRBD2 (6 bases). The CDR3 sequence is 16 residues long. Germline V gene data show CDR1 as SGHRS and CDR2 as YFSETQ. CDR3 loop: CASSLGHLGGQETQYF. For the CDR3, the DNA is TGTGCCAGCAGCTTGGGCCACTTGGGGGGCCAAGAGACCCAGTACTTC.

The gene calls are TRBV7-9 and TRBJ2-3; no firm D call. Trimming left V 3 bases short and J 2 bases short, with 9 bases between. Germline CDR1 and CDR2: SEHNR and FQNEAQ (reference sequence). This CDR3 is 14 amino acids long. The CDR3 spells CASSFLGNTDTQYF. CDR3 nucleotides: TGTGCCAGCAGCTTTCTAGGTAACACAGATACGCAGTATTTT.

J is TRBJ1-1 and V is TRBV5-1; the D gene is possibly TRBD1 (6 bases). V was shortened by 3 bases and J by 3 bases, with 15 bases between the two germline ends. The CDR3 is 15 residues long. Germline V lookup: CDR1 SGHRS, CDR2 YFSETQ. The CDR3 nucleotides read TGCGCCAGCAGCTCGACAATGAGGGGGTACACTGAAGCTTTCTTT. This sequence encodes CASSSTMRGYTEAFF.

The V and J genes are TRBV7-2 and TRBJ2-1; no firm D call. Germline CDR1 SGHTA, CDR2 FQGNSA. The CDR3 is made up of 13 amino acids. Trimming pared 8 bases from V and 10 bases from J, leaving 18 bases between. The CDR3 nucleotides read TGTGCCAGCTCAACGAGGCTGCGCGGCGAGCAGTTCTTC. Translated, it gives CASSTRLRGEQFF.

Only a few counts were recorded for this clonotype. The V call is TRBV13, the J call TRBJ2-1, with D possibly matching TRBD2 (5 bases). V was shortened by 4 bases and J by 6 bases, with 7 bases between the two germline ends. Germline V gene sequence: CDR1 PRHDT, CDR2 FYEKMQ (reference sequence). This CDR3 has 12 amino acids. CDR3 amino acids: CASSSEGNEQFF. CDR3 coding DNA: TGTGCCAGCAGCTCAGAGGGCAATGAGCAGTTCTTC.

The chain combines TRBV7-9 with TRBJ1-1; no clear D gene. V lost 7 bases and J lost 6, with 15 bases in between. This CDR3 comprises 13 residues. Germline loops: CDR1 SEHNR, CDR2 FQNEAQ (reference sequence). Here the CDR3 reads CASIPSYGSEAFF. The DNA of the CDR3 is TGTGCCAGCATCCCCTCCTACGGGTCTGAAGCTTTCTTT.

The chain uses TRBV5-4 and TRBJ1-2, with D perhaps TRBD1 (6 bases). The CDR3 has 13 residues. Germline loops: CDR1 SGHNT, CDR2 YYREEE (reference sequence). The ends were cut back, 6 bases at V and 4 bases at J, with 13 bases in the middle. CDR3 DNA sequence: TGTGCCAGCAACCTAGGGGGTAGCTATGGCTACACCTTC. It codes for CASNLGGSYGYTF. The complete variable domain, with remaining parts taken from reference TRBV5-4 and TRBJ1-2, reads ETGVTQSPTHLIKTRGQQVTLRCSSQSGHNTVSWYQQALGQGPQFIFQYYREEENGRGNFPPRFSGLQFPNYSSELNVNALELDDSALYLCASNLGGSYGYTFGSGTRLTVV.